This T cell receptor (beta chain) was sequenced in a study of T cells in Graves' hyperthyroidism and ophthalmopathy. Exclusion of patients followed from uncontrolled infection, other autoimmune disease, pregnancy or lactation. The CDR3 length is 12 residues. Germline CDR1 and CDR2: DFQATT and SNEGSKA (reference sequence). Germline trimming cut 4 bases from V and 6 bases from J; bases unmatched to any gene: 5. Many counts were recorded for this clonotype. Amplified TCR beta CDR3 regions derived from RNA transcripts. TCR CDR3 underwent first-round RT-PCR with the HTBI primer set. In TCRdb, the multiplex PCR reads were re-called with MiXCR into one record per CDR3 protein. Seen here are hundreds of thousands of distinct CDR3 sequences, about 14% observed once, and the top ten hold approximately 13%.

This rearrangement joins TRBV20-1 to TRBJ1-1, with 7 bases that match TRBD1. Sequences were obtained from blood. This sequence originates from a woman between 45 and 60 years old with Graves' ophthalmopathy. CDR3 loop: CSATTGFAEAFF. CDR3 coding DNA: TGCAGTGCTACGACAGGGTTCGCTGAAGCTTTCTTT.